The 28 T cell receptor beta chains in this list originate from one sample, sequenced in a study of T cell responses to AZD1222 COVID-19 vaccine. The assay was immunoSEQ multiplex PCR, and TCRdb's table has in-frame clones only and misses some. This table has about 110,000 clones, approximately 87% appearing once. The starting material was peripheral blood, obtained on day 0 of AZD1222 vaccination. These receptors were obtained from an adult in good health.

The V call is TRBV5-5, the J call TRBJ1-1, with D tentatively TRBD1 (6 bases). V lost 4 bases, J lost 3 bases, and 16 bases lay in between. Germline V gene data show CDR1 as SGHKS and CDR2 as YYEKEE (reference sequence). The CDR3 totals 15 residues. In nucleotides, the CDR3 is TGTGCCAGCAGCCCGCAGGGGAAGGGGTACACTGAAGCTTTCTTT. It yields the protein CASSPQGKGYTEAFF.

The gene calls are TRBV5-4 and TRBJ2-7; the D is unclear. Germline lookup yields CDR1 SGHNT and CDR2 YYREEE (reference sequence). V lost 4 bases and J lost 3, with 8 bases in between. There are 12 residues in the CDR3. CDR3 sequence reads: CASSPGSYEQYF. CDR3 bases: TGTGCCAGCAGCCCCGGTAGCTACGAGCAGTACTTC.

J is TRBJ2-2 and V is TRBV24-1; 13 bases match TRBD2. CDR3 length: 19 amino acids. The V gene's germline CDR1 is KGHDR and CDR2 SFDVKD. With 9 bases clipped from V and 0 bases from J, the junction kept 12 bases outside the gene matches. CDR3 nucleotides: TGTGCCACCTCTTCAGGACTAGCGGGAGTATCGGCGAACACCGGGGAGCTGTTTTTT. It yields the protein CATSSGLAGVSANTGELFF.

This chain connects TRBV12-3 or TRBV12-4 to TRBJ1-2, with D possibly being TRBD1 (5 bases). V lost 1 base and J lost 7, with 10 bases in between. CDR3 size: 13 residues. CDR3: CASSLVGGSGYTF. The CDR3 nucleotides read TGTGCCAGCAGTTTAGTTGGGGGAAGTGGCTACACCTTC.

This clone showed up just a few times. The rearrangement joins TRBV19 to TRBJ1-2; tentative D call: TRBD1 (5 bases). Trimming took 8 bases from V and 1 from J, leaving 11 bases between them. The CDR3 is 13 residues long. From germline, CDR1 is LNHDA and CDR2 SQIVND (reference sequence). CDR3 DNA sequence: TGTGCCAGTTCCCAGGGTTTTAACTATGGCTACACCTTC. Amino acid sequence: CASSQGFNYGYTF.

This clone was picked up a small number of times. This chain links TRBV10-1 with TRBJ2-5, with 9 nucleotides matching TRBD2. Trimming removed 4 bases from V and 5 bases from J; junction bases left unmatched: 8. This CDR3 has 15 amino acids. Germline lookup yields CDR1 WNHNN and CDR2 SYGVQD (reference sequence). Here the CDR3 DNA reads TGCGCCAGCAGTGCCGACAGCGGGAGGTGGGAGACCCAGTACTTC. As protein: CASSADSGRWETQYF.

V is TRBV6-4 and J is TRBJ2-3, with D hard to call. The germline gives CDR1 MRHNA, CDR2 SNTAGT. The CDR3 length is 13 residues. The V gene lost 6 bases and the J gene lost 4 bases, with 11 bases spanning the gap. CDR3 sequence (DNA): TGTGCCAGCAGCCCACGGGCCTCAGATACGCAGTATTTT. It codes for CASSPRASDTQYF.

The chain couples TRBV5-4 to TRBJ1-2; D might be TRBD1 (6 bases). V was trimmed by 3 bases and J by 7 bases, leaving 10 bases between them. Germline lookup yields CDR1 SGHNT and CDR2 YYREEE (reference sequence). CDR3 size: 12 residues. The CDR3 loop is CASSSDRFGYTF. CDR3 nucleotide sequence: TGTGCCAGCAGCTCCGACAGGTTTGGCTACACCTTC.

The chain carries TRBV11-3 and TRBJ2-7, with TRBD1 identical over 10 bases. V shed 4 bases and J 7 bases; nucleotides not matched to a gene: 7. CDR1 and CDR2 (germline): SGHNT, YENEEA. The CDR3 loop spans 14 amino acids. The CDR3 nucleotides are TGTGCCAGCAGCTCCGGGACAGGGGTCCGGGAGCAGTACTTC. The encoded protein is CASSSGTGVREQYF.

This sequence joins TRBV2 and TRBJ2-7, with a tentative D call TRBD1 (5 bases). This CDR3 spans 15 amino acids. Trimming removed 4 bases at V and 3 bases at J, with 16 bases between. In germline, CDR1 is SNHLY, CDR2 FYNNEI. DNA of the CDR3: TGTGCCAGCAGTGTACAGGTAGGGTATCTCTACGAGCAGTACTTC. It specifies CASSVQVGYLYEQYF.

The CDR3 DNA reads as TGTGCCAGCAGCTTTCGGAAGGAGGGGGAGCTGTTTTTT. Its translation: CASSFRKEGELFF. This chain uses TRBV7-7 with TRBJ2-2; D is undetermined. The germline CDR1 and CDR2 sequences are SSHAT and FNYEAQ (reference sequence). The CDR3 has 13 residues. Trimming removed 3 bases at V and 8 bases at J, with 10 bases between.

The rearrangement uses TRBV7-8 and TRBJ2-7; 10 bases agree with TRBD2. Germline loops: CDR1 SGHVS, CDR2 FQNEAQ. Trimming at V came to 5 bases and at J to 2 bases, leaving 15 bases not matched to a gene. This CDR3 comprises 18 residues. The CDR3 DNA reads as TGTGCCAGCAGCGTTTCGATCGGGCTAGCGGGAGTCCCCTACGAGCAGTACTTC. It translates to CASSVSIGLAGVPYEQYF.

The V call is TRBV5-1, the J call TRBJ1-6; D perhaps matches TRBD1 (6 bases). The CDR3 loop spans 17 amino acids. Per germline, CDR1 SGHRS and CDR2 YFSETQ. V was clipped by 0 bases and J by 9 bases, with 19 bases between them. The CDR3 protein is CASSLGESGTTGSPLHF. The CDR3, as DNA: TGCGCCAGCAGCTTGGGGGAGTCCGGGACAACCGGTTCACCCCTCCACTTT. Drawing the rest from reference TRBV5-1 and TRBJ1-6, the complete variable domain is KAGVTQTPRYLIKTRGQQVTLSCSPISGHRSVSWYQQTPGQGLQFLFEYFSETQRNKGNFPGRFSGRQFSNSRSEMNVSTLELGDSALYLCASSLGESGTTGSPLHFGNGTRLTVT.

V and J are TRBV5-4 and TRBJ2-1, with 7 bases fitting TRBD1. The CDR3 contains 15 residues. Germline V lookup: CDR1 SGHNT, CDR2 YYREEE (reference sequence). Trimming removed 4 bases from V and 0 bases from J; junction bases left unmatched: 4. In nucleotides, the CDR3 is TGTGCCAGCAGCCAGACAGGGCTCTCCTACAATGAGCAGTTCTTC. Protein sequence: CASSQTGLSYNEQFF.

This chain joins TRBV19 and TRBJ2-7; 9 nucleotides align to TRBD1. J lost 0 bases, V lost 4 bases, and 7 bases had no gene match. This CDR3 is 16 amino acids long. Per the germline V gene, CDR1 is LNHDA and CDR2 is SQIVND (reference sequence). The chain's CDR3 is CASSRGGQGSSYEQYF. The CDR3, as DNA: TGTGCCAGTAGTAGGGGAGGACAGGGGAGCTCCTACGAGCAGTACTTC.

The J gene is TRBJ2-2, the V gene TRBV9; D uncertain. CDR3 length: 14 amino acids. The ends were cut back, 1 base at V and 1 base at J, with 5 bases in the middle. The germline V gene has CDR1 SGDLS and CDR2 YYNGEE. The CDR3 spells CASSVSVNTGELFF. DNA for the CDR3: TGTGCCAGCAGCGTATCAGTGAACACCGGGGAGCTGTTTTTT.

J is TRBJ1-4 and V is TRBV5-6, with D unclear. The germline V gene encodes CDR1 SGHDT and CDR2 YYEEEE. The CDR3 extends over 14 amino acids. Trimming cost V 4 bases and J 8 bases, with 15 bases left between them. CDR3 region: CASSRGSVDEKLFF. The CDR3 DNA follows: TGTGCCAGCAGCCGAGGGTCAGTTGACGAAAAACTGTTTTTT.

The chain combines TRBV28 with TRBJ1-5; no reliable D call. The V gene's germline CDR1 is MDHEN and CDR2 SYDVKM. The CDR3 runs to 15 residues. Deletions cut 5 bases from V and 3 bases from J, with 14 bases between. This CDR3 reads CASSRPNAFNQPQHF. The CDR3 DNA reads TGTGCCAGCAGTCGTCCAAACGCCTTCAATCAGCCCCAGCATTTT.

The J gene is TRBJ2-7, the V gene TRBV9; D is unresolved. V was trimmed by 4 bases and J by 3 bases, leaving 14 bases between them. This CDR3 spans 14 amino acids. Germline values: CDR1 SGDLS, CDR2 YYNGEE. CDR3 loop: CASSPRGDFYEQYF. CDR3 in DNA: TGTGCCAGCAGCCCGAGAGGTGATTTCTACGAGCAGTACTTC.

V and J are TRBV11-2 and TRBJ2-3, with 9 bases fitting TRBD1. From germline, CDR1 is SGHAT and CDR2 FQNNGV. The CDR3 runs 17 residues. With V trimmed by 5 bases and J by 1 base, 10 bases remained unmatched. This chain's CDR3 is CASSRFDRQGGTDTQYF. CDR3 nucleotide sequence: TGTGCCAGCAGCCGATTCGACCGACAGGGGGGCACAGATACGCAGTATTTT.

This clone appeared a few times. The rearrangement uses TRBV4-2 and TRBJ2-7; D might be TRBD2 (7 bases). V was pared by 0 bases and J by 6 bases, with 12 bases between. Germline values: CDR1 LGHNA, CDR2 YNFKEQ. The CDR3 contains 14 residues. The CDR3 protein is CASSQDAGALEQYF. In DNA, the CDR3 is TGTGCCAGCAGCCAAGATGCGGGGGCCCTCGAGCAGTACTTC.

The chain recombines TRBV27 with TRBJ1-1; the match to TRBD1 covers 8 bases. CDR1 and CDR2 from the germline V gene are MNHEY and SMNVEV (reference sequence). This CDR3 is 14 amino acids long. With V trimmed by 9 bases and J by 4 bases, 10 bases remained unmatched. DNA of the CDR3: TGTGCCAGTAGCTGGACAGGGCGAATCACTGAAGCTTTCTTT. Protein sequence: CASSWTGRITEAFF.

V and J are TRBV7-2 and TRBJ1-5; D is uncertain. Germline assignment: CDR1 SGHTA and CDR2 FQGNSA. The CDR3 consists of 13 residues. V lost 5 bases and J 0 bases, leaving 5 bases between the germline ends. The DNA for the CDR3 is TGTGCCAGCAGCAGCTATAGCAATCAGCCCCAGCATTTT. This sequence encodes CASSSYSNQPQHF.

The chain uses TRBV7-9 and TRBJ2-7, with D hard to call. The CDR3 has 12 amino acids. Germline CDR1 is SEHNR and CDR2 is FQNEAQ (reference sequence). V lost 5 bases and J lost 3, with 8 bases in between. CDR3: CASSDTVYEQYF. As DNA, the CDR3 is TGTGCCAGCAGCGACACGGTCTACGAGCAGTACTTC.

V gene TRBV6-5 combines with J gene TRBJ1-2, with TRBD1 identical over 7 bases. CDR3 length equals 14 residues. Germline-derived CDR1 and CDR2 are MNHEY and SVGAGI. Germline trimming cut 0 bases from V and 8 bases from J; bases unmatched to any gene: 6. The CDR3 spells CASSYSKGARGYTF. CDR3 nucleotide sequence: TGTGCCAGCAGTTACTCGAAGGGGGCCAGAGGCTACACCTTC.

The chain couples TRBV6-1 to TRBJ1-2, with 8 bases aligning to TRBD1. CDR3 length: 17 amino acids. In germline, CDR1 is MNHNS, CDR2 SASEGT. Trimming took 3 bases from V and 5 from J; bases not matched to a gene: 14. CDR3 protein: CASSEEYVNQGAYGYTF. The CDR3 bases are TGTGCCAGCAGTGAGGAGTATGTTAATCAGGGGGCGTATGGCTACACCTTC.

The chain employs TRBV4-1 and TRBJ1-5, with no clear D. V dropped 0 bases and J dropped 0 bases, with 12 bases sitting between them. The germline V gene has CDR1 MGHRA and CDR2 YSYEKL. This CDR3 comprises 17 residues. The CDR3 DNA reads TGCGCCAGCAGCCAAGATCGGGAACAGTTTAGCAATCAGCCCCAGCATTTT. It specifies CASSQDREQFSNQPQHF.

The V gene is TRBV5-1, the J gene TRBJ2-5, with 7 bases identical to TRBD2. CDR3 size: 16 residues. Germline V CDR1 and CDR2: SGHRS, YFSETQ. The J segment lost 0 bases and the V segment lost 0 bases, leaving 5 bases of the junction unmatched. The CDR3 nucleotides are TGCGCCAGCAGCTTGGGAGCTAGCGGAAACCAAGAGACCCAGTACTTC. Its translation: CASSLGASGNQETQYF.